The clone carrying this T cell receptor (beta chain) was seen a few times. Its antigen remains unidentified. These data originate in a study of metastatic and nonmetastatic thyroid tumors. Study information: The study looked at repertoires side by side in blood and in tumor or nodule tissue from malignant and benign thyroid patients.

Nobody among the patients had been given any treatment before thyroid surgery. Per the authors' pipeline: A classifier of distant metastasis in papillary thyroid cancer was built from CDR3 differences (across clinicopathological groups). TCRdb re-processed the PCR reads through MiXCR. V and J calls and clone size were set by TCRdb, not the authors. The sample lists approximately 35,000 clones, 35% to 45% occurring once. The germline V gene has CDR1 MNHNS and CDR2 SASEGT. Germline trimming cut 6 bases from V and 1 base from J; bases unmatched to any gene: 5. The CDR3 runs to 15 residues. Regarding the study as a whole: A significant increase in TCR beta diversity was reportedly seen in malignant thyroid tumors relative to benign nodules, in blood and tumor.

The chain is built from TRBV6-1 and TRBJ2-2; TRBD2 aligns across 7 bases. Sequencing used tumor tissue. The receptor's source is a female donor with papillary thyroid cancer or a benign thyroid nodule (not recorded which). Some clones in this sample may be carry-over from other donors' samples. The CDR3 region is CASRREMMNTGELFF. The DNA for the CDR3 is TGTGCCAGCAGGCGGGAGATGATGAACACCGGGGAGCTGTTTTTT.